This T cell receptor (beta chain) was identified during a study of T-cell memory formation after mild COVID-19. As for the study in general: Clustering of TCRs was largely donor specific. Study results and limitations: CD4+ contracting clones lay mainly in CM and EM, CD8+ ones in EMRA. Contracting clones from day 15 to 85 had balanced CD4/CD8; later expanders favoured CD4+.

TCRdb re-analysed the 5' RACE reads in MiXCR, keeping a single row per CDR3 protein. The top ten clones hold 20% to 25% of a sample with 400,000 to 500,000 distinct CDR3 sequences, more than 15% of them seen once. Points on this clonotype: As yet, its antigen is unknown.

V dropped 4 bases and J dropped 6; count of bases not matched to a gene: 12. Germline loops: CDR1 DFQATT, CDR2 SNEGSKA (reference sequence). This CDR3 is built from 15 residues. Specimen: PBMCs or a T cell subset sorted from them (not recorded which). This chain uses TRBV20-1 with TRBJ1-2; 9 bases align to TRBD1. This TCR was sampled from a man between 18 and 35 years old who had mild COVID-19 (a few samples of this study predate the infection). Cell type and time point are not known. The CDR3 DNA sequence: TGCAGTGCTACCCCCCCGGGACAGGGTTTTCATGGCTACACCTTC. This translates into CSATPPGQGFHGYTF.